This T cell receptor (beta chain) was identified in a study of cytomegalovirus exposure and HLA in healthy donors. Looked up from germline, CDR1 is SGHDT and CDR2 is YYEEEE. V dropped 4 bases and J dropped 7 bases, with 17 bases sitting between them. The CDR3 has 14 amino acids. The PCR used 60 Vbeta and 13 Jbeta primers. Data came from immunoSEQ multiplex PCR; TCRdb stores just in-frame clones and leaves some out. The sample consists of 65,000 to 75,000 clones, under 85% of them appearing once. Whole-study findings and limits: An ancestry cluster, one associated with Asian ancestry, reportedly showed fewer N-insertions than the approximately 700-donor mean in a later analysis.

Concerning this clone itself: Its antigen is unidentified.

The sequenced sample consisted of PBMCs. This chain joins TRBV5-6 and TRBJ1-2; D not certain. The sequence derives from a woman aged 60-75 years in good health and CMV-seropositive. The DNA of the CDR3 is TGTGCCAGCAGCATCGCCACGGGTAGTGGTGGCTACACCTTC. Encoded protein: CASSIATGSGGYTF. Filled out from reference TRBV5-6 and TRBJ1-2, the complete variable domain reads DAGVTQSPTHLIKTRGQQVTLRCSPKSGHDTVSWYQQALGQGPQFIFQYYEEEERQRGNFPDRFSGHQFPNYSSELNVNALLLGDSALYLCASSIATGSGGYTFGSGTRLTVV.